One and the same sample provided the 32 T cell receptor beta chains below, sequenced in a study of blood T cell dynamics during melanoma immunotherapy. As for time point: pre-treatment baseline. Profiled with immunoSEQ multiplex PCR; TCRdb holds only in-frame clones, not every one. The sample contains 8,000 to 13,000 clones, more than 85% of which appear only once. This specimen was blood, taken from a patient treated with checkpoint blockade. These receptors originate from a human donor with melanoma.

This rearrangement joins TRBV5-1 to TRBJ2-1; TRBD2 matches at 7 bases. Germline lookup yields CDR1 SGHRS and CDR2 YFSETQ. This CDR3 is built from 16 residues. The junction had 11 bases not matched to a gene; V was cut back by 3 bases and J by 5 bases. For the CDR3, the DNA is TGCGCCAGCAGCTCAGGAAGACTAGCAGGACACAATGAGCAGTTCTTC. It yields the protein CASSSGRLAGHNEQFF.

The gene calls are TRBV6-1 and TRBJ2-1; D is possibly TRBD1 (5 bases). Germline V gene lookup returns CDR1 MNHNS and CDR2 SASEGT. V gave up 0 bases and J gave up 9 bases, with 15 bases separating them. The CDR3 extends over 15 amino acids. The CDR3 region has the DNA TGTGCCAGCAGTGAAGCCGGCAGGGTACGAGGTGAGCAGTTCTTC. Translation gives CASSEAGRVRGEQFF.

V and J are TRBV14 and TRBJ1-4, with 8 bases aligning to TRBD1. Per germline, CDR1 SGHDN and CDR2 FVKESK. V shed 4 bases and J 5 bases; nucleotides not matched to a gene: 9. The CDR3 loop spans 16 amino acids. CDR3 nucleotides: TGTGCCAGCAGCCCTGGAAGGACAGGGTCGAATGAAAAACTGTTTTTT. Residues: CASSPGRTGSNEKLFF.

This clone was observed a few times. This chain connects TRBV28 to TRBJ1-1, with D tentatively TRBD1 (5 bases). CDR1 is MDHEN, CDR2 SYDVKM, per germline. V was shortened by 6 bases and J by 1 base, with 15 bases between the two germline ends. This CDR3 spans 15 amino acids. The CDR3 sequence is CASSPSGGGNTEAFF. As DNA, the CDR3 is TGTGCCAGCAGCCCCAGTGGGGGGGGGAACACTGAAGCTTTCTTT.

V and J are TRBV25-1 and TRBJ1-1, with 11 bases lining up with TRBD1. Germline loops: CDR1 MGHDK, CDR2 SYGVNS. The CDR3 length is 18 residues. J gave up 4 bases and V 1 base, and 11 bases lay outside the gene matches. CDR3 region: CASSESPDRGRLGTEAFF. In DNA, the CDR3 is TGTGCCAGCAGTGAATCACCGGACAGGGGGCGGTTGGGCACTGAAGCTTTCTTT.

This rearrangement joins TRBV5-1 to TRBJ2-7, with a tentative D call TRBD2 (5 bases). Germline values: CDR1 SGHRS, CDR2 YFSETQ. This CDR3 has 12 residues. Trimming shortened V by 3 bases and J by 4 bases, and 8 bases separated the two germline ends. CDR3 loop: CASSWERYEQYF. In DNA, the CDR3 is TGCGCCAGCAGCTGGGAGAGATACGAGCAGTACTTC.

The CDR3 here is CASSLRGQAPNEQFF. The CDR3 DNA follows: TGTGCCAGCAGTTTAAGGGGACAGGCGCCCAATGAGCAGTTCTTC. The chain couples TRBV27 to TRBJ2-1; 8 bases line up with TRBD1. CDR1 and CDR2 from the germline V gene are MNHEY and SMNVEV (reference sequence). This CDR3 spans 15 amino acids. J was trimmed by 6 bases and V by 2 bases; bases with no gene match: 6.

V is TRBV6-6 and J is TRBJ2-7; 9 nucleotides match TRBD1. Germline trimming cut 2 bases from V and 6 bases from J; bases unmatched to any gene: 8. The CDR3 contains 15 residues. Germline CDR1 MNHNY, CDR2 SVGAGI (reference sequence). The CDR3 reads CASSYGGGQGGEQYF. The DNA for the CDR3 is TGTGCCAGCAGTTACGGTGGGGGACAGGGTGGCGAGCAGTACTTC.

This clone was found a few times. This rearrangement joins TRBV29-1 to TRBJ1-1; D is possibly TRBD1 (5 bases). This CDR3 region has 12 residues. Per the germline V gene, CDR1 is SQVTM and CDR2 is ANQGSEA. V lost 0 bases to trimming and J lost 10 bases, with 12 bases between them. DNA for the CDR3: TGCAGCGTTGAAGAGGGGGGAAAAGGAGCTTTCTTT. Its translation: CSVEEGGKGAFF.

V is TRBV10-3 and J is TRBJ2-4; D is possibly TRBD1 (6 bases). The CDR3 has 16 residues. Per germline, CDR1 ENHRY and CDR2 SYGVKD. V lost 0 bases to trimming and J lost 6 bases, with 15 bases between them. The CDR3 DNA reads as TGTGCCATCAGTGAGTCTTCCCAGGGGATTTCAAACATTCAGTACTTC. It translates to CAISESSQGISNIQYF.

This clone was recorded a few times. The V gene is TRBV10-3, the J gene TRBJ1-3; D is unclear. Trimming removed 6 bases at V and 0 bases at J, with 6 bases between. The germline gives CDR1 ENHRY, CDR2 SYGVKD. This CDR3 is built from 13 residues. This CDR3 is CAIRQPSGNTIYF. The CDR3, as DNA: TGTGCCATCAGACAGCCCTCTGGAAACACCATATATTTT.

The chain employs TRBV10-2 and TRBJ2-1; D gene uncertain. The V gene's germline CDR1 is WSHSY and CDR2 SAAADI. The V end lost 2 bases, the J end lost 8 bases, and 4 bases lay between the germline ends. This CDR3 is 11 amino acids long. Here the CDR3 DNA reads TGCGCCAGCAGTGAGACCCATGAGCAGTTCTTC. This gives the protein CASSETHEQFF.

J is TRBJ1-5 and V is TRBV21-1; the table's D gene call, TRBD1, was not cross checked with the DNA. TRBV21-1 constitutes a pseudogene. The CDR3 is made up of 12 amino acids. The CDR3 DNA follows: TGTGCCAGGGGGACAGGGGATCAGCCCCAGCATTTT. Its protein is CARGTGDQPQHF.

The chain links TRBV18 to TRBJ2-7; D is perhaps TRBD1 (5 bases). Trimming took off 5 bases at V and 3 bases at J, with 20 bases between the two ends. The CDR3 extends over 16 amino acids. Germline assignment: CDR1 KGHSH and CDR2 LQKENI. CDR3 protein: CASSSIPGPPFYEQYF. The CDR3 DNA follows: TGTGCCAGCTCATCAATCCCAGGGCCCCCTTTCTACGAGCAGTACTTC.

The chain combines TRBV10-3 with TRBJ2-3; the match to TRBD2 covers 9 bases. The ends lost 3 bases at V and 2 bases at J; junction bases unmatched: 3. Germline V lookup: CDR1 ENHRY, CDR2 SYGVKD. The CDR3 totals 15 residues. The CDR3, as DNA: TGTGCCATCAGTGAAGGGACTAGCCTCACAGATACGCAGTATTTT. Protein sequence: CAISEGTSLTDTQYF.

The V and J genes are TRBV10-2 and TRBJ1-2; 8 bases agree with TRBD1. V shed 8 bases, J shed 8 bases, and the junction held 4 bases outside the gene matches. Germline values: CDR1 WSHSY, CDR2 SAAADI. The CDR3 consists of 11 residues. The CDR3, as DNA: TGCGCCAGCGGACAGGGCGAAGGCTACACCTTC. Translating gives CASGQGEGYTF.

The CDR3 reads CSAREFEKLFF. The CDR3 DNA follows: TGCAGTGCTAGAGAGTTTGAAAAACTGTTTTTT. V and J are TRBV20-1 and TRBJ1-4; D remains unclear. Germline values: CDR1 DFQATT, CDR2 SNEGSKA (reference sequence). This CDR3 contains 11 residues. The V end was cut by 0 bases, the J end by 7 bases, with 3 bases between.

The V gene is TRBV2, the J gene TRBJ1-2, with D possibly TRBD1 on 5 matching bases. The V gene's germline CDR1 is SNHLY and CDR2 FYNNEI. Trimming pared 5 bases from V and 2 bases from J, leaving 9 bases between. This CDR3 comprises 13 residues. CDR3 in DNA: TGTGCCAGCAGTTACGGGGGGAACTATGGCTACACCTTC. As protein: CASSYGGNYGYTF. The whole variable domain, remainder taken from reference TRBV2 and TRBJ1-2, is EPEVTQTPSHQVTQMGQEVILRCVPISNHLYFYWYRQILGQKVEFLVSFYNNEISEKSEIFDDQFSVERPDGSNFTLKIRSTKLEDSAMYFCASSYGGNYGYTFGSGTRLTVV.

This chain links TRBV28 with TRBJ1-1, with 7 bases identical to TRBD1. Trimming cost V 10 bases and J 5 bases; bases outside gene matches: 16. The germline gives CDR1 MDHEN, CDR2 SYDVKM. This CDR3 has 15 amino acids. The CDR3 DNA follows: TGTGCCACCCTCTCCCCCCGACAGGGCGGAACTGAAGCTTTCTTT. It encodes CATLSPRQGGTEAFF.

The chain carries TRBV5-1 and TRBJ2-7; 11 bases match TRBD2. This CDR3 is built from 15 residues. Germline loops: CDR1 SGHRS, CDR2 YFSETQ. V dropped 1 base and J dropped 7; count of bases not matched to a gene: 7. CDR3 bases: TGCGCCAGCAGCTTGATAGCGGGAGGGCCCAGGGAGCAGTACTTC. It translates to CASSLIAGGPREQYF.

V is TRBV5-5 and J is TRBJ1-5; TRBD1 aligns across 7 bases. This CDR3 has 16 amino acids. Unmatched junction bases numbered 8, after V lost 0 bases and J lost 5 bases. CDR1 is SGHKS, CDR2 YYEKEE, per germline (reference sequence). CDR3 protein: CASSLDRGFSDQPQHF. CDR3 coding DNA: TGTGCCAGCAGCTTGGACAGGGGCTTTTCCGATCAGCCCCAGCATTTT.

DNA of the CDR3: TGTGCCAGCAGTGGGCTAGCGGGAACCTACAATGAGCAGTTCTTC. Protein product: CASSGLAGTYNEQFF. The J gene is TRBJ2-1, the V gene TRBV6-5; TRBD2 matches 9 bases. The CDR3 is 15 amino acids. CDR1 and CDR2 from the germline V gene are MNHEY and SVGAGI. Trimming took 5 bases from V and 2 from J; bases not matched to a gene: 4.

The CDR3 region is CASSSPDLWGRTPGWANTGELFF. The CDR3 region has the DNA TGCGCCAGCAGCTCTCCAGATTTGTGGGGGCGGACACCTGGCTGGGCGAACACCGGGGAGCTGTTTTTT. The V gene is TRBV5-1, the J gene TRBJ2-2; D may be TRBD1 (6 bases). This CDR3 comprises 23 residues. V was shortened by 3 bases and J by 0 bases, with 33 bases between the two germline ends. The germline CDR1 and CDR2 sequences are SGHRS and YFSETQ.

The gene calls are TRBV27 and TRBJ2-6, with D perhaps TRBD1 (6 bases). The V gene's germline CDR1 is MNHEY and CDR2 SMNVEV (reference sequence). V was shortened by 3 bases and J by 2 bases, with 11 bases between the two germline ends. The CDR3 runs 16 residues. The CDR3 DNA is TGTGCCAGCAGTTTCTATTGGACAGCTGGGGCCAACGTCCTGACTTTC. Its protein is CASSFYWTAGANVLTF.

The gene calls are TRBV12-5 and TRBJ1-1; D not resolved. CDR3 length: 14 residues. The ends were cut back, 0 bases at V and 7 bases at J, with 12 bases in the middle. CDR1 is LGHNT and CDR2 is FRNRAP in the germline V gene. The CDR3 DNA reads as TGTGCTAGTGGTTTGGTGGGGAGTCCCGATGAAGCTTTCTTT. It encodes CASGLVGSPDEAFF.

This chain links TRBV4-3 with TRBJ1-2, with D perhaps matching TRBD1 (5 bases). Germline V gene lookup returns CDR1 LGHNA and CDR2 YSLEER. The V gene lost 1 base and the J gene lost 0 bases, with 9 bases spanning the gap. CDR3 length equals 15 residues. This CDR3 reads CASSQGTTANYGYTF. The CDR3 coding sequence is TGCGCCAGCAGCCAAGGTACGACAGCTAACTATGGCTACACCTTC.

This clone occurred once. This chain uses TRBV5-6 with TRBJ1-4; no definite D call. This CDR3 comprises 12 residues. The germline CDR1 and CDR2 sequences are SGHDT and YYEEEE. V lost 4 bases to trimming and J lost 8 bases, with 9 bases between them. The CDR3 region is CASSRTLEKLFF. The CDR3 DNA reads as TGTGCCAGCAGCCGTACATTGGAAAAACTGTTTTTT.

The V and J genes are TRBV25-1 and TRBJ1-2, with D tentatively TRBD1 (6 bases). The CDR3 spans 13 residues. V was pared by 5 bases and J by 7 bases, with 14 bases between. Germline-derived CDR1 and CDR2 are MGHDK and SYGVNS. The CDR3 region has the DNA TGTGCCAGCAGTCTCAACAGGGAATCTGGCTACACCTTC. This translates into CASSLNRESGYTF.

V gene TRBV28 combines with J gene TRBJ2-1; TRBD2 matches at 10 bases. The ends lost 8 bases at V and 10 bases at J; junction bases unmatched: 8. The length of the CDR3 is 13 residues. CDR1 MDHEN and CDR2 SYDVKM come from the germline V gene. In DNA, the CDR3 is TGTGCCAGCTGTCTAGCGGGAGTCCAAGAGCAGTTCTTC. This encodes CASCLAGVQEQFF.

The CDR3 region is CATSRPRADEFAGYTF. CDR3 nucleotides: TGTGCCACCAGCAGACCGAGGGCGGACGAGTTTGCAGGCTACACCTTC. The chain combines TRBV15 with TRBJ1-2; no clear D gene. Looked up from germline, CDR1 is LNHNV and CDR2 is YYDKDF (reference sequence). V was pared by 2 bases and J by 8 bases, with 21 bases between. The CDR3 loop spans 16 amino acids.

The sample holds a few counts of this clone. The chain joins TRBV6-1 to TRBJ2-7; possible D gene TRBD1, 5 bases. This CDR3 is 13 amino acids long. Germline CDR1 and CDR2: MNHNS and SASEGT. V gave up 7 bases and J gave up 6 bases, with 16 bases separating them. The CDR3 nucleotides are TGTGCCAGCAACCCGGACATACAAGTCGAGCAGTACTTC. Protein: CASNPDIQVEQYF.

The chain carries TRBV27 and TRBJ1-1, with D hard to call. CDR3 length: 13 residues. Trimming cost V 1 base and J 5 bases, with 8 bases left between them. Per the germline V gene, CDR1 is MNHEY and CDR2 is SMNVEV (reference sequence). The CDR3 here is CASSLYVGTEAFF. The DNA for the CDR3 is TGTGCCAGCAGTTTATATGTGGGGACTGAAGCTTTCTTT.